The 4 T cell receptor beta chains below were found in one sample sequenced in a study of shared clonotypes between healthy human individuals. This table comes from immunoSEQ multiplex PCR, and its TCRdb copy is limited to in-frame clones, with some not included. The sample carries more than 2,000,000 clones, more than 85% recorded once. Input material: naive CD4+ T cells from PBMCs. The subset denotes: CD45RA+ positively selected. The receptors here all came from a man younger than 35 in good health. Some clones in this sample may be carry-over from other donors' samples.

J is TRBJ2-4 and V is TRBV28; 14 nucleotides agree with TRBD2. The germline V gene encodes CDR1 MDHEN and CDR2 SYDVKM. CDR3 size: 21 residues. The V gene end was trimmed by 6 bases and the J gene end by 3 bases; junction bases not matched to a gene: 19. The chain's CDR3 is CASSRPQGGLAGGPGKNIQYF. In nucleotides, the CDR3 is TGTGCCAGCAGCCGACCCCAGGGTGGACTAGCGGGAGGCCCGGGCAAAAACATTCAGTACTTC.

This clone showed up just a few times. The chain combines TRBV2 with TRBJ1-1; 7 positions match TRBD1. The germline V gene has CDR1 SNHLY and CDR2 FYNNEI. Trimming at V came to 8 bases and at J to 0 bases, leaving 6 bases not matched to a gene. This CDR3 contains 14 residues. The CDR3 sequence: CASERTGVNTEAFF. DNA for the CDR3: TGTGCCAGCGAACGAACAGGGGTGAACACTGAAGCTTTCTTT.

The chain uses TRBV5-1 and TRBJ2-2; 7 bases fit TRBD2. CDR3 size: 15 residues. Trimming cost V 6 bases and J 3 bases; bases outside gene matches: 8. In germline, CDR1 is SGHRS, CDR2 YFSETQ. CDR3: CASKRWEGDTGELFF. As DNA, the CDR3 is TGCGCCAGCAAGAGGTGGGAGGGTGACACCGGGGAGCTGTTTTTT. Using reference TRBV5-1 and TRBJ2-2 for the parts outside the CDR3, the full variable domain is KAGVTQTPRYLIKTRGQQVTLSCSPISGHRSVSWYQQTPGQGLQFLFEYFSETQRNKGNFPGRFSGRQFSNSRSEMNVSTLELGDSALYLCASKRWEGDTGELFFGEGSRLTVL.

V gene TRBV6-5 combines with J gene TRBJ1-1; maybe TRBD1 (6 bases). V dropped 0 bases and J dropped 4 bases, with 15 bases sitting between them. This CDR3 is built from 16 residues. Germline V gives CDR1 MNHEY, CDR2 SVGAGI. The CDR3 region is CASSYSMGAGSTEAFF. The CDR3 DNA is TGTGCCAGCAGTTACTCGATGGGGGCGGGGAGCACTGAAGCTTTCTTT.